Detailed here is one T cell receptor beta chain. Its antigen is undetermined. The DNA ends 3 residues before the CDR3 does, and the rest of the CDR3 is filled in from the germline J gene. This entry comes from a study of T cells in women clearing cervical HPV infection. Overall study context: Only a few women had HLA typing results available. Study-wide results and caveats: TRBV6-7 relative abundance averaged roughly 0.1% in cases and under 0.2% in controls. Repertoire richness, not evenness, was significantly elevated in CIN3+ cases versus controls.

CDR3 length: 15 residues. Looked up from germline, CDR1 is LNHDA and CDR2 is SQIVND (reference sequence). Genomic DNA, averaging around 1,200 ng per sample, yielded TCR beta CDR3 via immunoSEQ. Generated by immunoSEQ multiplex PCR, the TCRdb table keeps only in-frame clones and is missing some. Seen in this sample are about 39,000 clones; the ten most common clones hold about 5.8%. This receptor was identified in a woman aged 18 to 75 with a cervical HPV16 infection that either progressed to CIN3+ or cleared (not recorded which). Sequencing was performed on blood buffy coat. The V call is TRBV19, the J call TRBJ1-2; D ambiguous. The CDR3 region is CASSALASGYNDYTF. The CDR3 bases that were read are TGTGCCAGTAGTGCCTTAGCCAGCGGTTACAATGAC.